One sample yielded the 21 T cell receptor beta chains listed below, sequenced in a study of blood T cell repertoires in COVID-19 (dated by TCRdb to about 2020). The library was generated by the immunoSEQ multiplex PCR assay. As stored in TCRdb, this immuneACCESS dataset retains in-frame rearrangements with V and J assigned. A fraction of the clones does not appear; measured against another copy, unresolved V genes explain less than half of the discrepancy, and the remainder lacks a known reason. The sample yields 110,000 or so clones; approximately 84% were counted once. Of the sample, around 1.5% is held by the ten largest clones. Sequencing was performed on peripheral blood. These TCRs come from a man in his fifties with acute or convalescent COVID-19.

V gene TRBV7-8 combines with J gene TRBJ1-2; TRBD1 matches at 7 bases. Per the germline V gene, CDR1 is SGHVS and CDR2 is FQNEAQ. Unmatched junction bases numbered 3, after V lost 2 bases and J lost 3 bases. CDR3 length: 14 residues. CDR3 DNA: TGTGCCAGCAGCTTAACAGGGGACTACTATGGCTACACCTTC. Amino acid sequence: CASSLTGDYYGYTF.

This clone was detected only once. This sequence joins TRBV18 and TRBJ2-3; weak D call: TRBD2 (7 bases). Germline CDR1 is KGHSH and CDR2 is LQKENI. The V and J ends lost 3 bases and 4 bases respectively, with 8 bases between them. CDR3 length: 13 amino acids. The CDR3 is CASSPGGPDTQYF. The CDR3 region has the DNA TGTGCCAGCTCACCCGGGGGGCCAGATACGCAGTATTTT.

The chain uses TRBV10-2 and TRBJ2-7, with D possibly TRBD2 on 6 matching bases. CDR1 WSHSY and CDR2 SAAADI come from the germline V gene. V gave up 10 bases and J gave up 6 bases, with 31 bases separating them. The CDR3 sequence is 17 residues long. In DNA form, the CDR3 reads TGCGCCACCAAGGGCTCCGGGGGTGGCTATTATTCCAGCGAGCAGTACGTC. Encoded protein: CATKGSGGGYYSSEQYV.

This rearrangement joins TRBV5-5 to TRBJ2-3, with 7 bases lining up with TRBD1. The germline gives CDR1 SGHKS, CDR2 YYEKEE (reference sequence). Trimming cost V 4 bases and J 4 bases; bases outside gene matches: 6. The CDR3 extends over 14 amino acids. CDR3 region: CASSIEQGSDTQYF. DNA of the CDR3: TGTGCCAGCAGCATAGAACAGGGGTCAGATACGCAGTATTTT. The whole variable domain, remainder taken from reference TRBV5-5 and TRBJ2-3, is DAGVTQSPTHLIKTRGQQVTLRCSPISGHKSVSWYQQVLGQGPQFIFQYYEKEERGRGNFPDRFSARQFPNYSSELNVNALLLGDSALYLCASSIEQGSDTQYFGPGTRLTVL.

The CDR3 nucleotides read TGTGCCAGCAGTTTACCCCGGACTAGCGGGGGGCTAGGGGAGACCCAGTACTTC. This encodes CASSLPRTSGGLGETQYF. This chain links TRBV27 with TRBJ2-5; 14 bases align to TRBD2. The CDR3 spans 18 residues. Germline V CDR1 and CDR2: MNHEY, SMNVEV (reference sequence). The V segment lost 2 bases and the J segment 5 bases; nucleotides outside the gene matches: 10.

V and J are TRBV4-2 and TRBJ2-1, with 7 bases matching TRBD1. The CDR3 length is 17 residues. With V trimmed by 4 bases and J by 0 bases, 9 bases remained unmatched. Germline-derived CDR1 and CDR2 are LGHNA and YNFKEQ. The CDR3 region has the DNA TGTGCCAGCAGCCCCAATAGACAGGGAAGCTCCTACAATGAGCAGTTCTTC. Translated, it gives CASSPNRQGSSYNEQFF.

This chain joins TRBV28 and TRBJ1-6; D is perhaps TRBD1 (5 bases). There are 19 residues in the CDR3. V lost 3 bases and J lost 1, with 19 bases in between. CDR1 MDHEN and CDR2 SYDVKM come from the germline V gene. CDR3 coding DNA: TGTGCCAGCAGTTTTTTTGGGCAGGGCCCCACTTCCTATAATTCACCCCTCCACTTT. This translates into CASSFFGQGPTSYNSPLHF.

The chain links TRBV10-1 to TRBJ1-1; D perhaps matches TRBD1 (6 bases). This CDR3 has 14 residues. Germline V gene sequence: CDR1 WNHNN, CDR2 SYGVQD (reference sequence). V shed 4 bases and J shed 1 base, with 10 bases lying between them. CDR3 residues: CASSVGQRNTEAFF. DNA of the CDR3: TGCGCCAGCAGTGTTGGACAGAGGAACACTGAAGCTTTCTTT.

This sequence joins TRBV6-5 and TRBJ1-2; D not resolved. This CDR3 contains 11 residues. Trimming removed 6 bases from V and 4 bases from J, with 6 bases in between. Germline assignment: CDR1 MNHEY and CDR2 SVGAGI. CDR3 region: CASSWPYGYTF. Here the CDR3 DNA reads TGTGCCAGCAGCTGGCCCTATGGCTACACCTTC.

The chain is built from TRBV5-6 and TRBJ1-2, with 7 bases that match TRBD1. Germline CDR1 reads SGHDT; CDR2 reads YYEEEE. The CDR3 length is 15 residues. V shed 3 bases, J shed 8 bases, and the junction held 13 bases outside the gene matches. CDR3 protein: CASSSTTRGRGGYTF. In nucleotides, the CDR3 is TGTGCCAGCAGCTCGACAACAAGGGGGCGAGGGGGCTACACCTTC.

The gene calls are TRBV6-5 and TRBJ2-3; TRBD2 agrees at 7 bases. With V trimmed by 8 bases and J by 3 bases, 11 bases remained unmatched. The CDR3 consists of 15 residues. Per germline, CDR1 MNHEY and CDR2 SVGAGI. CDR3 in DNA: TGTGCCAGCCATCAGTGGCTAGCGGTTACAGATACGCAGTATTTT. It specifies CASHQWLAVTDTQYF.

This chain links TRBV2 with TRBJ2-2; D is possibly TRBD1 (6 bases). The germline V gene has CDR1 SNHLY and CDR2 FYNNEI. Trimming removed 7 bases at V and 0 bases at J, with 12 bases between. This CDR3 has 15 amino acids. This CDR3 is CASNPDSANTGELFF. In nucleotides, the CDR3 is TGTGCCAGCAACCCGGACAGCGCGAACACCGGGGAGCTGTTTTTT.

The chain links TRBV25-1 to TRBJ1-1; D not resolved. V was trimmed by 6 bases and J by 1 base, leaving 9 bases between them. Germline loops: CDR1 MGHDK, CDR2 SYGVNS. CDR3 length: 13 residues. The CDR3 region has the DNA TGTGCCAGCAGCGGAGAAAGGAACACTGAAGCTTTCTTT. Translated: CASSGERNTEAFF.

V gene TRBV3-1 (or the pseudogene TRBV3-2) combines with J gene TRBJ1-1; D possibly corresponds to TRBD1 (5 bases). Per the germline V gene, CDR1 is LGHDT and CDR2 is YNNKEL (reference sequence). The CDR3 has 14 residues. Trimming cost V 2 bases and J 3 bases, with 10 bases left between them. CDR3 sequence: CASSQLPGDTEAFF. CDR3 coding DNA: TGTGCCAGCAGCCAACTCCCGGGGGACACTGAAGCTTTCTTT.

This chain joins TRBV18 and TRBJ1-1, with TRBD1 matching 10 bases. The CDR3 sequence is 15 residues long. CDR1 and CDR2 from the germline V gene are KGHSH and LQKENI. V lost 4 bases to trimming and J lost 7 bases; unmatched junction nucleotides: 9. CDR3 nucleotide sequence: TGTGCCAGCTCACTCCAGGGACAGGGGATGGGTGAAGCTTTCTTT. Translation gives CASSLQGQGMGEAFF.

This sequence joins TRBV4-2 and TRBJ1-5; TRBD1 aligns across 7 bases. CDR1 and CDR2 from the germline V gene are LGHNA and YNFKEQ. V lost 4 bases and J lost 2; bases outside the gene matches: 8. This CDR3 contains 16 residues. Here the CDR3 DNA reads TGTGCCAGCAGCCCAGAACAGGGGAGAGGCAATCAGCCCCAGCATTTT. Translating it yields CASSPEQGRGNQPQHF.

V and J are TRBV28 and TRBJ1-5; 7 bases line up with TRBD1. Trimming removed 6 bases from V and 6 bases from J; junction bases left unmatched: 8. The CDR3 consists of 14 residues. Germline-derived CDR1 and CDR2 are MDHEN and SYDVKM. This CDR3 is CASREGAPGQPQHF. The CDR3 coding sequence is TGTGCCAGCAGAGAGGGGGCCCCCGGTCAGCCCCAGCATTTT.

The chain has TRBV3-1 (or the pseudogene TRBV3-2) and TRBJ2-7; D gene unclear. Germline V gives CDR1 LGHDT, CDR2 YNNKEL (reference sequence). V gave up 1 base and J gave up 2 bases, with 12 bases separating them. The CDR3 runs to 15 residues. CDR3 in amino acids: CASSQVIRPAYEQYF. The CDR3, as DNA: TGTGCCAGCAGCCAAGTAATTCGCCCAGCCTACGAGCAGTACTTC.

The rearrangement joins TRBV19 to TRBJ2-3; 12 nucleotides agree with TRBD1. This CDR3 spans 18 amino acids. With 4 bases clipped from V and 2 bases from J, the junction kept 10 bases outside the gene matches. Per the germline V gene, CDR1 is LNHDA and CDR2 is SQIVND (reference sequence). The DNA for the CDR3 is TGTGCCAGTAGTAACCCCCGGGACAGGGGGCGATACACAGATACGCAGTATTTT. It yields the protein CASSNPRDRGRYTDTQYF. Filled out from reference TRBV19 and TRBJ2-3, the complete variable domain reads DGGITQSPKYLFRKEGQNVTLSCEQNLNHDAMYWYRQDPGQGLRLIYYSQIVNDFQKGDIAEGYSVSREKKESFPLTVTSAQKNPTAFYLCASSNPRDRGRYTDTQYFGPGTRLTVL.

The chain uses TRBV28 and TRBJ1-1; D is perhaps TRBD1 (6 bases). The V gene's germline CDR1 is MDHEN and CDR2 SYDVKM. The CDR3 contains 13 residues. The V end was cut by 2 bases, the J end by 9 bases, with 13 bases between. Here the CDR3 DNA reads TGTGCCAGCAGTTTAGAGGCAGGGGTTCAAGCTTTCTTT. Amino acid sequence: CASSLEAGVQAFF. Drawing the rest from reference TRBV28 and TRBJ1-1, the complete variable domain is DVKVTQSSRYLVKRTGEKVFLECVQDMDHENMFWYRQDPGLGLRLIYFSYDVKMKEKGDIPEGYSVSREKKERFSLILESASTNQTSMYLCASSLEAGVQAFFGQGTRLTVV.

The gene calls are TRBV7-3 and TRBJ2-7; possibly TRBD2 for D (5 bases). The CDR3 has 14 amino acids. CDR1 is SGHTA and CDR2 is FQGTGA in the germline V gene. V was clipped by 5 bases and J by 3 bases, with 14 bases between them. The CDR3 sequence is CASSRPGDRYEQYF. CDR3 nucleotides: TGTGCCAGCAGCCGACCCGGGGATCGCTACGAGCAGTACTTC.